A single sample gave rise to the 14 T cell receptor beta chains below, sequenced in a study of blood T cell repertoires in COVID-19. Method: immunoSEQ multiplex PCR; TCRdb's copy keeps in-frame clones and lacks some. Here the sample spans just over 650,000 clones, over 80% being singletons. Sequencing was performed on peripheral blood. These receptors all stem from a woman between 18 and 30 years old with acute or convalescent COVID-19.

The chain is built from TRBV24-1 and TRBJ1-2; 9 nucleotides align to TRBD1. CDR1 is KGHDR, CDR2 SFDVKD, per germline. Unmatched junction bases numbered 4, after V lost 4 bases and J lost 8 bases. The CDR3 sequence is 13 residues long. CDR3 amino acids: CATSEPGTGGYTF. The CDR3 DNA is TGTGCCACCAGTGAGCCGGGGACAGGGGGCTACACCTTC.

The CDR3 here is CASSFLGRQGSQSSYNSPLHF. The CDR3 nucleotides read TGTGCCAGCAGTTTCCTTGGACGACAGGGCTCCCAGAGCTCCTATAATTCACCCCTCCACTTT. This chain uses TRBV27 with TRBJ1-6; TRBD1 matches 7 bases. The CDR3 is 21 amino acids. The germline CDR1 and CDR2 sequences are MNHEY and SMNVEV (reference sequence). V lost 3 bases, J lost 0 bases, and 17 bases stayed unmatched.

This rearrangement joins TRBV27 to TRBJ1-3; 9 bases match TRBD1. CDR3 length: 16 amino acids. Germline V CDR1 and CDR2: MNHEY, SMNVEV (reference sequence). V lost 6 bases to trimming and J lost 7 bases; unmatched junction nucleotides: 13. CDR3 sequence: CASSPLTGGALNTIYF. CDR3 nucleotides: TGTGCCAGCAGCCCCCTTACAGGGGGCGCATTGAACACCATATATTTT.

The chain uses TRBV12-3 or TRBV12-4 and TRBJ1-1; no reliable D call. The CDR3 length is 13 residues. V lost 6 bases to trimming and J lost 1 base, with 9 bases between them. This CDR3 is CASRGPQNTEAFF. In nucleotides, the CDR3 is TGTGCCAGCAGGGGCCCACAGAACACTGAAGCTTTCTTT.

J is TRBJ2-3 and V is TRBV5-1; D call uncertain. The V gene's germline CDR1 is SGHRS and CDR2 YFSETQ. CDR3 length: 14 amino acids. Trimming removed 1 base from V and 4 bases from J, with 10 bases in between. The CDR3 reads CASSLSGLADTQYF. The CDR3 nucleotides read TGCGCCAGCAGCTTGTCAGGTTTAGCAGATACGCAGTATTTT.

The V gene is TRBV27, the J gene TRBJ1-3, with unresolved D. Germline lookup yields CDR1 MNHEY and CDR2 SMNVEV (reference sequence). This CDR3 spans 14 amino acids. V was pared by 2 bases and J by 5 bases, with 10 bases between. In nucleotides, the CDR3 is TGTGCCAGCAGTTTAACTGCGGCTCGAAACACCATATATTTT. Translating it yields CASSLTAARNTIYF.

Written as DNA, the CDR3 is TGTGCCAGCAGCGCACACACCAGGGGCCCCCAAGAGACCCAGTACTTC. It specifies CASSAHTRGPQETQYF. The chain carries TRBV9 and TRBJ2-5; the D gene is possibly TRBD1 (6 bases). Germline CDR1 reads SGDLS; CDR2 reads YYNGEE. V was trimmed by 3 bases and J by 1 base, leaving 16 bases between them. The CDR3 covers 16 residues.

The chain employs TRBV6-1 and TRBJ1-2, with 7 positions matching TRBD1. V lost 0 bases and J lost 5; bases outside the gene matches: 15. This CDR3 has 18 amino acids. Per germline, CDR1 MNHNS and CDR2 SASEGT. The CDR3 DNA reads as TGTGCCAGCAGTGAAGCGCCTTTAGGACAGGCCATCTCTTATGGCTACACCTTC. Translated: CASSEAPLGQAISYGYTF.

The chain links TRBV11-2 to TRBJ1-2; a weak D match, TRBD1 (6 bases). CDR1 and CDR2 from the germline V gene are SGHAT and FQNNGV. Trimming removed 1 base from V and 8 bases from J, with 11 bases in between. The CDR3 consists of 13 residues. In DNA, the CDR3 is TGTGCCAGCAGCTTAGTGGTGGGGACAGGCTACACCTTC. Its translation: CASSLVVGTGYTF.

The chain links TRBV7-3 to TRBJ1-4, with D maybe TRBD1 (5 bases). Germline V gene data show CDR1 as SGHTA and CDR2 as FQGTGA. Trimming removed 2 bases from V and 2 bases from J, with 9 bases in between. This CDR3 is 15 amino acids long. CDR3: CASSLYRSTNEKLFF. CDR3 sequence (DNA): TGTGCCAGCAGCTTATACAGGTCCACTAATGAAAAACTGTTTTTT.

This chain uses TRBV19 with TRBJ1-2; D is perhaps TRBD1 (6 bases). The V gene lost 1 base and the J gene lost 2 bases, with 8 bases spanning the gap. The CDR3 covers 14 residues. Germline V gives CDR1 LNHDA, CDR2 SQIVND (reference sequence). CDR3 in amino acids: CASSIAGVNYGYTF. DNA for the CDR3: TGTGCCAGTAGTATAGCAGGGGTCAACTATGGCTACACCTTC. The full variable domain, with the rest looked up from reference TRBV19 and TRBJ1-2, is DGGITQSPKYLFRKEGQNVTLSCEQNLNHDAMYWYRQDPGQGLRLIYYSQIVNDFQKGDIAEGYSVSREKKESFPLTVTSAQKNPTAFYLCASSIAGVNYGYTFGSGTRLTVV.

The rearrangement uses TRBV4-2 and TRBJ2-1; D is perhaps TRBD1 (6 bases). The CDR3 covers 17 residues. The V gene lost 0 bases and the J gene lost 2 bases, with 14 bases spanning the gap. The V gene's germline CDR1 is LGHNA and CDR2 YNFKEQ. The CDR3 DNA is TGTGCCAGCAGCCAAGAGACAGGCAAGGGCCCCTACAATGAGCAGTTCTTC. Residues: CASSQETGKGPYNEQFF.

The chain employs TRBV18 and TRBJ2-7; the match to TRBD1 covers 8 bases. This CDR3 spans 16 amino acids. The V gene end was trimmed by 0 bases and the J gene end by 7 bases; junction bases not matched to a gene: 11. Germline V lookup: CDR1 KGHSH, CDR2 LQKENI. CDR3 coding DNA: TGTGCCAGCTCACCACCCGGCCAGGGGGCTTCGTGGGAGCAGTACTTC. This sequence encodes CASSPPGQGASWEQYF. The full variable domain, completed using reference TRBV18 and TRBJ2-7, is NAGVMQNPRHLVRRRGQEARLRCSPMKGHSHVYWYRQLPEEGLKFMVYLQKENIIDESGMPKERFSAEFPKEGPSILRIQQVVRGDSAAYFCASSPPGQGASWEQYFGPGTRLTVT.

This chain links TRBV5-4 with TRBJ1-2, with D possibly being TRBD1 (6 bases). The V gene lost 0 bases and the J gene lost 7 bases, with 13 bases spanning the gap. The CDR3 spans 14 residues. CDR1 is SGHNT, CDR2 YYREEE, per germline (reference sequence). The chain's CDR3 is CASSLAGVKGGYTF. The CDR3, as DNA: TGTGCCAGCAGCTTGGCAGGGGTAAAAGGTGGCTACACCTTC.